The entry below describes one T cell receptor beta chain. Its antigen is still unknown. A much larger clone sits a single nucleotide away, making a read error possible. It is likely a read error, because the conserved phenylalanine at the end of the CDR3 is missing. The data stem from a study of regulatory T cells in long-lasting Graves disease. On the study more broadly: Less than 3 months of antithyroid drugs had been taken by newly diagnosed Graves' patients. Regarding the study as a whole: The researchers studied only peripheral blood, not thyroid tissue.

CDR3 length: 9 amino acids. The V end was cut by 6 bases, the J end by 6 bases, with 3 bases between. Germline loops: CDR1 SNHLY, CDR2 FYNNEI. Sequencing libraries for TCR beta were prepared with iRepertoire HTBI primers and Arm-PCR of CDR3 regions. TCRdb itself ran the multiplex PCR reads through MiXCR, one entry per CDR3 protein. The sample lists 450,000 to 600,000 distinct CDR3 sequences, approximately 12% seen once, with 8% to 10% in the top ten. Time point specified: newly diagnosed GD, antithyroid drugs for less than 3 months. The TCR library was prepared using RNA isolated from PBMCs. A further study also used this sample, focusing on T cells in Graves' hyperthyroidism and ophthalmopathy. That source reports: A patient was excluded if there was uncontrolled infection, other autoimmune disease, pregnancy or lactation.

Here the sequenced sample was peripheral blood mononuclear cells (PBMCs), taken at new diagnosis, from a patient treated with antithyroid drugs. The gene calls are TRBV2 and TRBJ2-7; D remains ambiguous. This sequence originates from a man aged 25-45 years with Graves disease. CDR3 coding DNA: TGTGCCAGCAGCCTCGAGCAGTACTCC. Its translation: CASSLEQYS.